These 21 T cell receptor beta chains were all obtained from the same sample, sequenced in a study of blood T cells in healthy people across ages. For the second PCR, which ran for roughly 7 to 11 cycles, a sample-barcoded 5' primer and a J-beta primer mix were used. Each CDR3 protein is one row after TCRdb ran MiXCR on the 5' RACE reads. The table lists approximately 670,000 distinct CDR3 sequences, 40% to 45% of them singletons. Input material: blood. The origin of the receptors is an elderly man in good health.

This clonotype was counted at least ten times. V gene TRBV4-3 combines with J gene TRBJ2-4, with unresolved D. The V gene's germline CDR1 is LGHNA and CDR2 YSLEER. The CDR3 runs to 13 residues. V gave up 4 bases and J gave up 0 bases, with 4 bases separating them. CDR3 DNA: TGCGCCAGCAGCCCCGGAGCCAAAAACATTCAGTACTTC. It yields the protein CASSPGAKNIQYF.

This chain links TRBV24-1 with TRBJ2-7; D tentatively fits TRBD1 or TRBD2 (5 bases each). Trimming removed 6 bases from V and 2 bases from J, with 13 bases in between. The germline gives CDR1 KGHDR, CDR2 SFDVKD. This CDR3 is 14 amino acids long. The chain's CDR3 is CATSLSRDPYEQYF. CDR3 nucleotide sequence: TGTGCCACCAGTCTCTCCCGGGACCCCTACGAGCAGTACTTC.

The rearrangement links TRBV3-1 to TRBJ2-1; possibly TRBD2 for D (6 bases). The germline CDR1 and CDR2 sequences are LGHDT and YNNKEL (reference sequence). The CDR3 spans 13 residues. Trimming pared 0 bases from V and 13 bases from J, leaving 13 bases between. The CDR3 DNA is TGTGCCAGCAGCCAAGATGCGGGGAAGACCCAGTTCTTC. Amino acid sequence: CASSQDAGKTQFF.

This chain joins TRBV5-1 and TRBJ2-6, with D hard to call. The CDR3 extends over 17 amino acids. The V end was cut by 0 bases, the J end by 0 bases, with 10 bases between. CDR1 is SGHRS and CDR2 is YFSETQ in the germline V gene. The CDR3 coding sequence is TGCGCCAGCAGCTTGGCTCAGGAGACCTCTGGGGCCAACGTCCTGACTTTC. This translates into CASSLAQETSGANVLTF.

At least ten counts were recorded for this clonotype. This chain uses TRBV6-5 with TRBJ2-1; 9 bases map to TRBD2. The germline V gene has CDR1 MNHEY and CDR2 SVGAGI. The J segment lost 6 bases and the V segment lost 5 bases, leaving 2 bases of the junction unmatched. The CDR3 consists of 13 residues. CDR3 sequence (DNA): TGTGCCAGCAGTAGACTAGCGGCCAATGAGCAGTTCTTC. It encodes CASSRLAANEQFF.

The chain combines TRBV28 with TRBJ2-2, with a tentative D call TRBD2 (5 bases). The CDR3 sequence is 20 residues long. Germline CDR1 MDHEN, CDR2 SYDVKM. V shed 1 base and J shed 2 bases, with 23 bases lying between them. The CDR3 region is CASSLFVFRGSRSNTGELFF. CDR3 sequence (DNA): TGTGCCAGCAGTTTATTCGTGTTCAGAGGGAGCCGGTCTAACACCGGGGAGCTGTTTTTT.

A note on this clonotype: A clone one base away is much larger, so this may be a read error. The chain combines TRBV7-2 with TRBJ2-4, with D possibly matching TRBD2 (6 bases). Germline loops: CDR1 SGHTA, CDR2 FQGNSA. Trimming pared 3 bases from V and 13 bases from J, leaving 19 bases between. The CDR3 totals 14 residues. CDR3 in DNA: TGTGCCAGCAGCTTGGGGCTAGCGAGGTACAAGCAGTACTTC. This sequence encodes CASSLGLARYKQYF. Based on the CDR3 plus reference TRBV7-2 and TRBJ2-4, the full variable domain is GAGVSQSPSNKVTEKGKDVELRCDPISGHTALYWYRQSLGQGLEFLIYFQGNSAPDKSGLPSDRFSAERTGGSVSTLTIQRTQQEDSAVYLCASSLGLARYKQYFGAGTRLSVL.

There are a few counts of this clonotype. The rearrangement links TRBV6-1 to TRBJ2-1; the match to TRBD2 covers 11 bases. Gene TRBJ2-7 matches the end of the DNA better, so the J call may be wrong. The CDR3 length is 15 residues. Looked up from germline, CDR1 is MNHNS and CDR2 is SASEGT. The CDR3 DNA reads TGTGCCAGCAGAGCACTAGCGGGAGTCCACAATGAGCAGTACTTC. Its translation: CASRALAGVHNEQYF.

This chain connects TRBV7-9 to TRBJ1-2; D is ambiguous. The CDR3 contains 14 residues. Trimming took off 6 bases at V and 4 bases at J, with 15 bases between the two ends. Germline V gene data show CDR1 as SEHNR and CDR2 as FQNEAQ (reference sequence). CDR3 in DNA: TGTGCCAGCAGTTCCTTAGTGGGCAGCTATGGCTACACCTTC. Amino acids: CASSSLVGSYGYTF.

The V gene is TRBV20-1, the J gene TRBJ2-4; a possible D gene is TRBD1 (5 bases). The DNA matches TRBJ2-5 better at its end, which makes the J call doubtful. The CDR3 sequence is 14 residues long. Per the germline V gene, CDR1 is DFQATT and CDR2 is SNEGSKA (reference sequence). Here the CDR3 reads CSARATEEWETQYF. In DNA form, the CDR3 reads TGCAGTGCTAGAGCGACAGAGGAGTGGGAGACCCAGTACTTC.

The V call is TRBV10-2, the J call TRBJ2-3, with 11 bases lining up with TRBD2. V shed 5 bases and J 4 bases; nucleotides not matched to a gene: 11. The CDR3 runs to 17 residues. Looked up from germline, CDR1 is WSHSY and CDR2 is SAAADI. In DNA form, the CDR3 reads TGCGCCAGCAGTTTGGGAATAGCGGGAGGGCCCGCAGATACGCAGTATTTT. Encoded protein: CASSLGIAGGPADTQYF.

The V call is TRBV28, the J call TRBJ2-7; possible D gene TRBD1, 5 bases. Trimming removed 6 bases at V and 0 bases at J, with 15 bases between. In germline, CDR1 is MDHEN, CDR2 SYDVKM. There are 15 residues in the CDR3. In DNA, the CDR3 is TGTGCCAGCAGGTACCAGGGCCAGGGCTCCTACGAGCAGTACTTC. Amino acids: CASRYQGQGSYEQYF.

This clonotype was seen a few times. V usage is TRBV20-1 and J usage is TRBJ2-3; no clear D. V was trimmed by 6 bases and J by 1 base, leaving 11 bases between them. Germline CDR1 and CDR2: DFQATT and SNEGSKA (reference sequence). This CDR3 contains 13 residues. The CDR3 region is CSAGPPGTDTQYF. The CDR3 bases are TGCAGTGCCGGACCTCCCGGCACAGATACGCAGTATTTT.

This CDR3 is CASMGLDRINEKLFF. The CDR3, as DNA: TGTGCCAGCATGGGGCTGGACAGGATTAATGAAAAACTGTTTTTT. The V and J genes are TRBV2 and TRBJ1-4; the match to TRBD1 covers 7 bases. This CDR3 has 15 amino acids. The junction had 9 bases not matched to a gene; V was cut back by 7 bases and J by 4 bases. Per the germline V gene, CDR1 is SNHLY and CDR2 is FYNNEI.

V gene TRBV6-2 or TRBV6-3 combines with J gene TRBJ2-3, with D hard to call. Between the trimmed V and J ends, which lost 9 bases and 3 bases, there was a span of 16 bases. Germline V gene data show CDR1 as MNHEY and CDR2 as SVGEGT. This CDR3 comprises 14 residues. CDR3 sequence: CASSGPTTTDTQYF. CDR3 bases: TGTGCCAGTTCTGGACCGACCACAACAGATACGCAGTATTTT.

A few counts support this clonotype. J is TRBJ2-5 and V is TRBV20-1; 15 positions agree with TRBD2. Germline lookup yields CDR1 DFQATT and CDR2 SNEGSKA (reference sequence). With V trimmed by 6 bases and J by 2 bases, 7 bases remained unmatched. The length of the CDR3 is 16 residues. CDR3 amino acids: CSAQRTSGRGQETQYF. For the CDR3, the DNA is TGCAGTGCCCAAAGGACTAGCGGGAGGGGGCAAGAGACCCAGTACTTC.

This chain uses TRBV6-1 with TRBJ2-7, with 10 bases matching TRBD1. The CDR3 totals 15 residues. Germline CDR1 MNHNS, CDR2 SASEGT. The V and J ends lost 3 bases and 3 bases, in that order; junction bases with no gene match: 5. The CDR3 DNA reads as TGTGCCAGCAGTGATGGGACAGGGGCTTTCTACGAGCAGTACTTC. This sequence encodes CASSDGTGAFYEQYF.

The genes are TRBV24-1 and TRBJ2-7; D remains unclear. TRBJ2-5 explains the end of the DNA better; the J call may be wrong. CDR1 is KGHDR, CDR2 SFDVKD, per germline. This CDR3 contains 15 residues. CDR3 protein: CATNSPLEEKGTQYF. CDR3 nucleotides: TGTGCCACCAACAGTCCTCTCGAAGAGAAGGGGACCCAGTACTTC.

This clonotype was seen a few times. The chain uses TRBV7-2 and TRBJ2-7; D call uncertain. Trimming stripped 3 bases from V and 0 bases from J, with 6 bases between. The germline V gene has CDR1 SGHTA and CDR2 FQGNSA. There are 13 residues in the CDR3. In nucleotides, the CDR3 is TGTGCCAGCAGCTTTTACTACTCCTACGAGCAGTACTTC. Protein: CASSFYYSYEQYF.

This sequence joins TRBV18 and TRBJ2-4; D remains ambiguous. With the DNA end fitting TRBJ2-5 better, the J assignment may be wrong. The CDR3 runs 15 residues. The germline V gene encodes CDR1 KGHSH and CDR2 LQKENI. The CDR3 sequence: CASSPPSPVGETQYF. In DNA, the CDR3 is TGTGCCAGCTCACCACCTAGTCCAGTAGGGGAGACCCAGTACTTC.

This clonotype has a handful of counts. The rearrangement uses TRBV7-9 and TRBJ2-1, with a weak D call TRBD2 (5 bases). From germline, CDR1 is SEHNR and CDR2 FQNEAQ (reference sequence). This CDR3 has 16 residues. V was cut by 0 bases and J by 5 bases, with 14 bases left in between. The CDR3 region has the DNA TGTGCCAGCAGCTTAGCTAGCGTACGTTGGGACAATGAGCAGTTCTTC. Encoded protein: CASSLASVRWDNEQFF.